Listed here are 8 T cell receptor beta chains from one sample, sequenced in a study of shared clonotypes between healthy human individuals. Clones were sequenced by immunoSEQ multiplex PCR, and TCRdb holds only the in-frame ones, with some missing. The sample has 1,400,000 or so clones; approximately 98.5% are singletons. Material for sequencing was naive CD4+ T cells sorted from blood. Indicated subset: CD45RA+ positively selected. These receptors came from a man between 25 and 39 years old in good health.

This clone came up once. This sequence joins TRBV6-1 and TRBJ1-1; D is undetermined. Per the germline V gene, CDR1 is MNHNS and CDR2 is SASEGT. V gave up 3 bases and J gave up 4 bases, with 6 bases separating them. CDR3 length equals 12 residues. The CDR3: CASSDGLTEAFF. The CDR3 bases are TGTGCCAGCAGTGACGGCCTCACTGAAGCTTTCTTT.

With regard to this clone: Other DNA sequences in the same sample also yield this CDR3. The J gene is TRBJ2-3, the V gene TRBV29-1; D uncertain. V lost 6 bases, J lost 4 bases, and 5 bases lay in between. Germline lookup yields CDR1 SQVTM and CDR2 ANQGSEA. CDR3 length: 10 residues. The CDR3 reads CSVGADTQYF. DNA of the CDR3: TGCAGCGTGGGTGCAGATACGCAGTATTTT.

The rearrangement uses TRBV5-1 and TRBJ1-2; a possible D gene is TRBD1 (6 bases). This CDR3 has 13 amino acids. Germline V lookup: CDR1 SGHRS, CDR2 YFSETQ. Trimming took off 4 bases at V and 10 bases at J, with 17 bases between the two ends. CDR3 amino acids: CASSENIQGAYTF. CDR3 in DNA: TGCGCCAGCAGCGAAAACATACAGGGCGCCTACACCTTC.

Concerning this clone itself: Other DNA sequences in the same sample also yield this CDR3. The chain links TRBV15 to TRBJ2-3; no definite D call. CDR3 length: 12 residues. Looked up from germline, CDR1 is LNHNV and CDR2 is YYDKDF (reference sequence). V was trimmed by 1 base and J by 3 bases, leaving 2 bases between them. The CDR3 region is CATSRGTDTQYF. The CDR3, as DNA: TGTGCCACCAGCAGAGGGACAGATACGCAGTATTTT.

The rearrangement uses TRBV5-1 and TRBJ2-1; no clear D gene. The germline V and J ends were trimmed by 0 bases and 9 bases, with 7 bases remaining between them. The CDR3 loop spans 12 amino acids. The germline V gene encodes CDR1 SGHRS and CDR2 YFSETQ. This CDR3 reads CASSLGRREQFF. CDR3 nucleotide sequence: TGCGCCAGCAGCTTGGGGCGGCGTGAGCAGTTCTTC.

The V and J genes are TRBV5-1 and TRBJ1-5; D is unclear. From germline, CDR1 is SGHRS and CDR2 YFSETQ. The V and J ends lost 0 bases and 5 bases respectively, with 9 bases between them. This CDR3 spans 14 amino acids. CDR3 nucleotide sequence: TGCGCCAGCAGCTTGGATGGGTTCGATCAGCCCCAGCATTTT. It yields the protein CASSLDGFDQPQHF.

The chain employs TRBV28 and TRBJ1-5; no firm D call. The CDR3 totals 13 residues. Germline assignment: CDR1 MDHEN and CDR2 SYDVKM. Trimming stripped 6 bases from V and 5 bases from J, with 11 bases between. The CDR3 region is CASSRPLDQPQHF. The CDR3 DNA reads TGTGCCAGCAGCCGTCCTTTAGATCAGCCCCAGCATTTT.

This chain connects TRBV18 to TRBJ2-6; D may be TRBD1 (5 bases). Trimming left V 3 bases short and J 2 bases short, with 17 bases between. CDR1 is KGHSH, CDR2 LQKENI, per germline. The CDR3 has 18 amino acids. Here the CDR3 DNA reads TGTGCCAGCTCACCGATTTTGCCTCAGGGTACTGGGGCCAACGTCCTGACTTTC. Its translation: CASSPILPQGTGANVLTF.